Below are 22 T cell receptor beta chains sequenced from a single sample in a study of cytotoxic CD8 clonotypes in ibrutinib-treated CLL. Repertoires were generated with immunoSEQ multiplex PCR, while TCRdb's copy carries only in-frame clones and drops some. The profile covers around 310,000 clones, with around four fifths appearing a single time and 5.5% to 8% taken by the ten largest. The material was PBMCs, obtained before ibrutinib treatment. The origin of the receptors is a human donor with chronic lymphocytic leukemia.

The rearrangement joins TRBV2 to TRBJ1-1; TRBD1 matches 7 bases. The V gene end was trimmed by 6 bases and the J gene end by 3 bases; junction bases not matched to a gene: 1. The CDR3 is 12 residues long. CDR1 is SNHLY, CDR2 FYNNEI, per germline. The CDR3 region is CASRDRHTEAFF. The CDR3 nucleotides read TGTGCCAGCAGGGACAGGCACACTGAAGCTTTCTTT. Looking up the rest from reference TRBV2 and TRBJ1-1 gives the full variable domain: EPEVTQTPSHQVTQMGQEVILRCVPISNHLYFYWYRQILGQKVEFLVSFYNNEISEKSEIFDDQFSVERPDGSNFTLKIRSTKLEDSAMYFCASRDRHTEAFFGQGTRLTVV.

This chain joins TRBV4-2 and TRBJ1-2; D possibly corresponds to TRBD1 (6 bases). CDR1 LGHNA and CDR2 YNFKEQ come from the germline V gene. V dropped 2 bases and J dropped 3 bases, with 13 bases sitting between them. The CDR3 consists of 15 residues. The CDR3 is CASSQTTGYDYGYTF. The CDR3 nucleotides are TGTGCCAGCAGCCAAACCACAGGGTACGACTATGGCTACACCTTC.

The J gene is TRBJ1-3, the V gene TRBV10-1; 9 bases are shared with TRBD1. V shed 5 bases, J shed 2 bases, and the junction held 1 base outside the gene matches. The germline CDR1 and CDR2 sequences are WNHNN and SYGVQD (reference sequence). CDR3 length: 14 amino acids. DNA of the CDR3: TGCGCCAGCAGTCGGACAGGGGCTGGAAACACCATATATTTT. It is translated as CASSRTGAGNTIYF.

The gene calls are TRBV30 and TRBJ2-7, with 9 bases lining up with TRBD1. V was pared by 3 bases and J by 9 bases, with 9 bases of the junction left unmatched. This CDR3 comprises 13 residues. Germline V lookup: CDR1 GTSNPN, CDR2 SVGIG (reference sequence). The CDR3 loop reads CAWSTGTGNGQYF. CDR3 in DNA: TGTGCCTGGAGCACCGGGACAGGGAACGGGCAGTACTTC.

The chain combines TRBV6-5 with TRBJ2-7; 13 bases map to TRBD2. This CDR3 is built from 16 residues. V shed 4 bases and J 2 bases; nucleotides not matched to a gene: 5. Germline loops: CDR1 MNHEY, CDR2 SVGAGI. CDR3 sequence (DNA): TGTGCCAGCAGTTCTCGGGGGACTAGCGGGACCTACGAGCAGTACTTC. Protein sequence: CASSSRGTSGTYEQYF.

The chain recombines TRBV28 with TRBJ2-3; TRBD1 matches 9 bases. Germline V lookup: CDR1 MDHEN, CDR2 SYDVKM. The CDR3 sequence is 16 residues long. The V gene end was trimmed by 6 bases and the J gene end by 0 bases; junction bases not matched to a gene: 7. Written as DNA, the CDR3 is TGTGCCAGCAGCCATAGGACAGGGGTGAGCACAGATACGCAGTATTTT. This codes for CASSHRTGVSTDTQYF.

The V gene is TRBV4-2, the J gene TRBJ2-7; D is possibly TRBD2 (6 bases). The CDR3 is made up of 14 amino acids. Germline V gives CDR1 LGHNA, CDR2 YNFKEQ. V dropped 3 bases and J dropped 2 bases, with 11 bases sitting between them. The CDR3 DNA is TGTGCCAGCAGCCATGACAGACTAGCCTACGAGCAGTACTTC. Protein product: CASSHDRLAYEQYF.

V and J are TRBV13 and TRBJ1-1; D might be TRBD1 (6 bases). The CDR3 spans 12 residues. The germline CDR1 and CDR2 sequences are PRHDT and FYEKMQ (reference sequence). V gave up 5 bases and J gave up 7 bases, with 11 bases separating them. Here the CDR3 reads CASSNRVLEAFF. The CDR3 region has the DNA TGTGCCAGCAGCAACAGGGTGCTTGAAGCTTTCTTT.

This rearrangement joins TRBV28 to TRBJ2-7, with D perhaps matching TRBD1 (6 bases). The length of the CDR3 is 14 residues. Trimming took 7 bases from V and 0 from J, leaving 13 bases between them. Germline V gene lookup returns CDR1 MDHEN and CDR2 SYDVKM. The CDR3 reads CASITQGSSYEQYF. CDR3 bases: TGTGCCAGCATCACCCAGGGGAGCTCCTACGAGCAGTACTTC.

The gene calls are TRBV7-9 and TRBJ2-7, with D perhaps TRBD2 (5 bases). CDR3 length: 14 amino acids. Between the trimmed V and J ends, which lost 3 bases and 0 bases, there was a span of 9 bases. Germline V CDR1 and CDR2: SEHNR, FQNEAQ (reference sequence). The CDR3 here is CASSFSASSYEQYF. For the CDR3, the DNA is TGTGCCAGCAGCTTTAGCGCCAGCTCCTACGAGCAGTACTTC.

The chain combines TRBV29-1 with TRBJ1-2; D is unresolved. This CDR3 has 14 amino acids. Between the trimmed V and J ends, which lost 0 bases and 8 bases, there was a span of 16 bases. CDR1 and CDR2 from the germline V gene are SQVTM and ANQGSEA. The CDR3 protein is CSVEEMGLGYGYTF. In DNA form, the CDR3 reads TGCAGCGTTGAAGAAATGGGGTTAGGCTACGGCTACACCTTC. Supplemented by reference TRBV29-1 and TRBJ1-2, the full variable domain reads SAVISQKPSRDICQRGTSLTIQCQVDSQVTMMFWYRQQPGQSLTLIATANQGSEATYESGFVIDKFPISRPNLTFSTLTVSNMSPEDSSIYLCSVEEMGLGYGYTFGSGTRLTVV.

This sequence joins TRBV15 and TRBJ2-1, with 11 nucleotides matching TRBD2. Looked up from germline, CDR1 is LNHNV and CDR2 is YYDKDF (reference sequence). CDR3 length equals 16 residues. V was clipped by 7 bases and J by 8 bases; unmatched bases: 13. The CDR3 nucleotides read TGTGCCACCAATGATAGACTAGCGGGGAGTGTCCATGAGCAGTTCTTC. It yields the protein CATNDRLAGSVHEQFF.

The chain links TRBV9 to TRBJ2-1, with 13 bases identical to TRBD2. The trim removed 3 bases at V and 0 bases at J, leaving 6 bases unmatched. Germline V lookup: CDR1 SGDLS, CDR2 YYNGEE. The CDR3 loop spans 18 amino acids. The CDR3 is CASSGGTSGKSSYNEQFF. The CDR3 nucleotides read TGTGCCAGCAGCGGTGGGACTAGCGGGAAGAGCTCCTACAATGAGCAGTTCTTC.

The chain employs TRBV5-6 and TRBJ2-1; a weak D match, TRBD1 (5 bases). The CDR3 runs 15 residues. Germline V gene data show CDR1 as SGHDT and CDR2 as YYEEEE. V lost 4 bases, J lost 1 base, and 12 bases lay in between. The CDR3 loop is CASSQGAWSYNEQFF. For the CDR3, the DNA is TGTGCCAGCAGCCAGGGCGCCTGGTCCTACAATGAGCAGTTCTTC.

V usage is TRBV5-6 and J usage is TRBJ2-7; the D call may be TRBD1 or TRBD2 (6 bases each). Looked up from germline, CDR1 is SGHDT and CDR2 is YYEEEE. V was cut by 5 bases and J by 2 bases, with 14 bases left in between. The CDR3 loop spans 14 amino acids. The CDR3 DNA reads as TGTGCCAGCAGTTCGGGGGCCCCCGCCTACGAGCAGTACTTC. This codes for CASSSGAPAYEQYF. The variable domain in full, completed from reference TRBV5-6 and TRBJ2-7, reads DAGVTQSPTHLIKTRGQQVTLRCSPKSGHDTVSWYQQALGQGPQFIFQYYEEEERQRGNFPDRFSGHQFPNYSSELNVNALLLGDSALYLCASSSGAPAYEQYFGPGTRLTVT.

The V gene is TRBV5-1, the J gene TRBJ2-7, with 11 bases identical to TRBD1. This CDR3 region has 13 residues. Germline CDR1 reads SGHRS; CDR2 reads YFSETQ. After removal of 5 bases from V and 9 bases from J, the junction contained 7 bases not matched to a gene. The CDR3 nucleotides read TGCGCCAGCAGTTACGGACAGGGGGCTTGGCAGTACTTC. Translated, it gives CASSYGQGAWQYF.

This rearrangement joins TRBV10-2 to TRBJ2-3, with 10 bases that match TRBD2. The CDR3 length is 14 residues. Germline V lookup: CDR1 WSHSY, CDR2 SAAADI. V lost 4 bases and J lost 4; bases outside the gene matches: 2. CDR3 residues: CASSGGLAADTQYF. DNA for the CDR3: TGCGCCAGCAGTGGAGGACTAGCGGCAGATACGCAGTATTTT.

The table lists this clone with a count of one. J is TRBJ2-3 and V is TRBV7-3; no reliable D call. The CDR3 runs 14 residues. The V end was cut by 4 bases, the J end by 4 bases, with 12 bases between. Germline CDR1 is SGHTA and CDR2 is FQGTGA. The CDR3 sequence is CASSSHPSSDTQYF. CDR3 bases: TGTGCCAGCAGCTCCCATCCTAGTTCAGATACGCAGTATTTT.

The chain has TRBV6-5 and TRBJ2-5, with D tentatively TRBD1 (5 bases). The germline CDR1 and CDR2 sequences are MNHEY and SVGAGI. Between the trimmed V and J ends, which lost 6 bases and 2 bases, there was a span of 16 bases. This CDR3 is 15 amino acids long. The CDR3, as DNA: TGTGCCAGCAGATTGACTTGGGGCAGTCAAGAGACCCAGTACTTC. Amino acid sequence: CASRLTWGSQETQYF.

The rearrangement links TRBV11-2 to TRBJ2-3; possible D gene TRBD2, 5 bases. CDR3 length equals 15 residues. CDR1 is SGHAT, CDR2 FQNNGV, per germline. V dropped 4 bases and J dropped 1 base, with 12 bases sitting between them. The CDR3: CASSSERSRTDTQYF. In nucleotides, the CDR3 is TGTGCCAGCAGCTCTGAGCGGTCCCGCACAGATACGCAGTATTTT.

The chain links TRBV11-2 to TRBJ2-7; TRBD2 matches at 14 bases. Germline values: CDR1 SGHAT, CDR2 FQNNGV. The CDR3 sequence is 15 residues long. V shed 5 bases and J 3 bases; nucleotides not matched to a gene: 3. The CDR3 nucleotides read TGTGCCAGCAGCACGGGACTAGCGGGAGTCTACGAGCAGTACTTC. This gives the protein CASSTGLAGVYEQYF.

The chain joins TRBV29-1 to TRBJ2-2; D unclear. The germline V and J ends were trimmed by 0 bases and 6 bases, with 11 bases remaining between them. Germline loops: CDR1 SQVTM, CDR2 ANQGSEA. CDR3 length: 14 amino acids. In DNA, the CDR3 is TGCAGCGTTGAAGATCGAATGGGTTCCGGGGAGCTGTTTTTT. This codes for CSVEDRMGSGELFF.